Here is one T cell receptor (beta chain) with its context. This sample was taken from a study of neoadjuvant anti-PD-1 for oral cavity cancer. Overall study context: Nivolumab at 3 mg/kg was mostly given biweekly, three to four doses, pre-surgery.

Data came from immunoSEQ multiplex PCR; TCRdb stores just in-frame clones and leaves some out. The profile shows over 10,000 clones, roughly 69% of them singletons. Trimming took 6 bases from V and 14 from J, leaving 17 bases between them. CDR1 LGHNT and CDR2 FRNRAP come from the germline V gene. This CDR3 is 12 amino acids long. Material: PBMCs, obtained before nivolumab (anti-PD-1) treatment. The TCR comes from a person aged 35-79 years with oral cavity squamous cell carcinoma. The V and J genes are TRBV12-5 and TRBJ2-1, with a tentative D call TRBD1 (7 bases). CDR3 DNA sequence: TGTGCTAGTGGACGGGACTCCGGGACAGAGTTCTTC. It specifies CASGRDSGTEFF.